The 27 T cell receptor beta chains in this list originate from one sample, sequenced in a study of T cells in Graves' hyperthyroidism and ophthalmopathy. Amplification yielded TCR beta CDR3 regions, with RNA transcripts as the source. When the TCR CDR3 underwent first-round RT-PCR, the HTBI primer set was used. TCRdb called the multiplex PCR reads again in MiXCR, with one record for every CDR3 protein. The data show fewer than 350,000 distinct CDR3 sequences, approximately 14% seen once. Sequencing input: blood. These receptors all come from a woman in her thirties or forties with Graves' hyperthyroidism.

This clonotype was recorded many times. This rearrangement joins TRBV5-1 to TRBJ1-1, with 8 positions matching TRBD1. V was pared by 7 bases and J by 1 base, with 6 bases of the junction left unmatched. CDR3 size: 14 residues. Germline loops: CDR1 SGHRS, CDR2 YFSETQ. Written as DNA, the CDR3 is TGCGCCAGCGGAACCGGGACAGGGAACACTGAAGCTTTCTTT. Protein: CASGTGTGNTEAFF.

This clonotype was detected ten times or more. The chain employs TRBV6-1 and TRBJ1-2; perhaps TRBD1 as D (5 bases). The CDR3 consists of 15 residues. Trimming took off 5 bases at V and 3 bases at J, with 16 bases between the two ends. Germline CDR1 and CDR2: MNHNS and SASEGT. The CDR3 coding sequence is TGTGCCAGCAGTCCTCGGGAGGGGACCGACTATGGCTACACCTTC. Amino acid sequence: CASSPREGTDYGYTF.

This clonotype occurred a few times. A much larger clonotype is one base distant, so this may be a read error. This sequence joins TRBV6-4 and TRBJ1-1, with a weak D call TRBD1 (5 bases). Between the trimmed V and J ends, which lost 5 bases and 6 bases, there was a span of 13 bases. The CDR3 sequence is 13 residues long. Germline V gene sequence: CDR1 MRHNA, CDR2 SNTAGT. DNA of the CDR3: TGTGCCAGCAGTAGGACACATAACGCTGAAGCTTTCTTT. Translated: CASSRTHNAEAFF.

CDR3 sequence reads: CASSSLAGAEQYF. CDR3 sequence (DNA): TGTGCCAGCAGCTCACTAGCGGGAGCCGAGCAGTACTTC. The J gene is TRBJ2-7, the V gene TRBV11-2; 11 nucleotides match TRBD2. Germline V gives CDR1 SGHAT, CDR2 FQNNGV. Trimming cost V 4 bases and J 6 bases; bases outside gene matches: 2. CDR3 size: 13 residues. Looking up the rest from reference TRBV11-2 and TRBJ2-7 gives the full variable domain: EAGVAQSPRYKIIEKRQSVAFWCNPISGHATLYWYQQILGQGPKLLIQFQNNGVVDDSQLPKDRFSAERLKGVDSTLKIQPAKLEDSAVYLCASSSLAGAEQYFGPGTRLTVT.

A few counts support this clonotype. The chain has TRBV18 and TRBJ2-5; 8 bases are a match to TRBD1. The CDR3 consists of 15 residues. V shed 4 bases, J shed 3 bases, and the junction held 7 bases outside the gene matches. Germline CDR1 KGHSH, CDR2 LQKENI. The CDR3: CASSLGDRRKETQYF. CDR3 coding DNA: TGTGCCAGCTCACTGGGGGACAGGAGAAAAGAGACCCAGTACTTC.

The V and J genes are TRBV19 and TRBJ1-1; possible D gene TRBD1, 5 bases. V gave up 6 bases and J gave up 11 bases, with 16 bases separating them. The V gene's germline CDR1 is LNHDA and CDR2 SQIVND (reference sequence). The CDR3 consists of 12 residues. CDR3 in DNA: TGTGCCAGTAGAGCCCATGGGACCGTCGCTTTCTTT. Amino acid sequence: CASRAHGTVAFF.

This clonotype was recorded many times. J is TRBJ1-2 and V is TRBV28, with TRBD1 identical over 10 bases. Trimming removed 3 bases from V and 3 bases from J; junction bases left unmatched: 4. Looked up from germline, CDR1 is MDHEN and CDR2 is SYDVKM. The CDR3 consists of 15 residues. The CDR3 DNA is TGTGCCAGCAGTTTGTCGACAGGGGGCCACTATGGCTACACCTTC. This sequence encodes CASSLSTGGHYGYTF.

This chain links TRBV15 with TRBJ2-5; 7 bases fit TRBD2. In germline, CDR1 is LNHNV, CDR2 YYDKDF (reference sequence). The CDR3 spans 14 residues. V was clipped by 1 base and J by 4 bases; unmatched bases: 3. CDR3 DNA sequence: TGTGCCACCAGCAGAGCCTGGGAGGGAGAGACCCAGTACTTC. This gives the protein CATSRAWEGETQYF.

This clonotype was counted many times. The V gene is TRBV30, the J gene TRBJ1-6; D not resolved. The CDR3 runs 14 residues. The germline V gene encodes CDR1 GTSNPN and CDR2 SVGIG (reference sequence). With 0 bases removed from V and 3 bases from J, the gap between germline ends came to 6 bases. The CDR3 sequence is CAWSVRHYNSPLHF. The CDR3 nucleotides are TGTGCCTGGAGTGTAAGGCACTATAATTCACCCCTCCACTTT.

Notes on this clonotype: One base away lies a much larger clone, so this may be a sequencing read error. CDR3 loop: CASGYTSGGVRDKSFF. In DNA form, the CDR3 reads TGTGCCAGCGGTTACACCTCCGGGGGGGTCCGGGACAAATCTTTCTTT. The chain combines TRBV6-1 with TRBJ1-1; possible D gene TRBD1, 6 bases. Germline loops: CDR1 MNHNS, CDR2 SASEGT. The CDR3 has 16 residues. Trimming removed 8 bases from V and 12 bases from J, with 31 bases in between.

This clonotype was counted at least ten times. The rearrangement uses TRBV7-9 and TRBJ2-1; D is ambiguous. The CDR3 has 16 residues. Germline V gene lookup returns CDR1 SEHNR and CDR2 FQNEAQ (reference sequence). The V end was cut by 7 bases, the J end by 0 bases, with 16 bases between. The DNA of the CDR3 is TGTGCCAGCACCGGGTTGGGCGGTTACTCCTACAATGAGCAGTTCTTC. Residues: CASTGLGGYSYNEQFF.

The J gene is TRBJ1-4, the V gene TRBV7-9; D is undetermined. V lost 5 bases to trimming and J lost 8 bases, with 18 bases between them. The CDR3 covers 15 residues. Germline CDR1 and CDR2: SEHNR and FQNEAQ (reference sequence). The CDR3 nucleotides are TGTGCCAGCAGCCCTGCGGACCGGAGTTACGAAAAACTGTTTTTT. It is translated as CASSPADRSYEKLFF.

This clonotype was seen more than once but under ten times. The V call is TRBV10-3, the J call TRBJ1-2, with D tentatively TRBD1 (5 bases). The V gene's germline CDR1 is ENHRY and CDR2 SYGVKD. V shed 6 bases and J shed 0 bases, with 14 bases lying between them. CDR3 length: 15 amino acids. As DNA, the CDR3 is TGTGCCATCAGCGACGGGGACCTATCTAACTATGGCTACACCTTC. Amino acids: CAISDGDLSNYGYTF.

The CDR3 DNA is TGTGCCAGCAGTTTGGACAGGGAGACAAGTGAAAAACTGTTTTTT. Translation: CASSLDRETSEKLFF. The chain employs TRBV28 and TRBJ1-4, with TRBD1 identical over 8 bases. Germline V gene sequence: CDR1 MDHEN, CDR2 SYDVKM. This CDR3 has 15 residues. J was trimmed by 7 bases and V by 3 bases; bases with no gene match: 7.

This clonotype was found many times. This chain links TRBV15 with TRBJ2-3; 7 nucleotides match TRBD1. CDR1 is LNHNV, CDR2 YYDKDF, per germline (reference sequence). The length of the CDR3 is 17 residues. J gave up 4 bases and V 0 bases, and 10 bases lay outside the gene matches. CDR3 sequence (DNA): TGTGCCACCAGCAGAGACAGGACAGGAAGAGGACCAGATACGCAGTATTTT. This gives the protein CATSRDRTGRGPDTQYF. Full variable domain (rest looked up from reference TRBV15 and TRBJ2-3): DAMVIQNPRYQVTQFGKPVTLSCSQTLNHNVMYWYQQKSSQAPKLLFHYYDKDFNNEADTPDNFQSRRPNTSFCFLDIRSPGLGDTAMYLCATSRDRTGRGPDTQYFGPGTRLTVL.

Ten or more counts support this clonotype. The chain carries TRBV6-1 and TRBJ2-7; 7 nucleotides line up with TRBD2. Trimming cost V 5 bases and J 0 bases; bases outside gene matches: 7. Per the germline V gene, CDR1 is MNHNS and CDR2 is SASEGT. CDR3 size: 15 residues. The CDR3 DNA sequence: TGTGCCAGCAGTCCTAGCGGAGGGGTCTCCTACGAGCAGTACTTC. Amino acids: CASSPSGGVSYEQYF.

The chain recombines TRBV18 with TRBJ1-4; 8 bases line up with TRBD1. CDR1 is KGHSH, CDR2 LQKENI, per germline. CDR3 length: 16 residues. The ends lost 1 base at V and 3 bases at J; junction bases unmatched: 4. The CDR3 DNA follows: TGTGCCAGCTCACCACTCCAGGGGGCGCCTAATGAAAAACTGTTTTTT. Amino acids: CASSPLQGAPNEKLFF.

In this sample, this clonotype turned up many times. J is TRBJ2-5 and V is TRBV28, with D maybe TRBD2 (5 bases). Germline CDR1 MDHEN, CDR2 SYDVKM. The CDR3 extends over 13 amino acids. The V gene lost 5 bases and the J gene lost 4 bases, with 11 bases spanning the gap. The CDR3 loop is CASSPISVETQYF. Here the CDR3 DNA reads TGTGCCAGCAGTCCCATTAGCGTAGAGACCCAGTACTTC.

The sample holds many counts of this clonotype. The gene calls are TRBV28 and TRBJ2-3, with 8 bases lining up with TRBD1. Germline V gene lookup returns CDR1 MDHEN and CDR2 SYDVKM. V shed 6 bases and J 12 bases; nucleotides not matched to a gene: 11. This CDR3 spans 13 amino acids. The CDR3 DNA reads TGTGCCAGCAGACCGACAGGGGTGGACCCCCAGTATTTT. It specifies CASRPTGVDPQYF. Drawing the rest from reference TRBV28 and TRBJ2-3, the complete variable domain is DVKVTQSSRYLVKRTGEKVFLECVQDMDHENMFWYRQDPGLGLRLIYFSYDVKMKEKGDIPEGYSVSREKKERFSLILESASTNQTSMYLCASRPTGVDPQYFGPGTRLTVL.

This clonotype came up a few times. The gene calls are TRBV12-3 or TRBV12-4 and TRBJ2-2, with TRBD1 matching 9 bases. V trimming: 1 base; J trimming: 3 bases; junction bases outside the gene matches: 3. The CDR3 has 16 residues. Here the CDR3 DNA reads TGTGCCAGCAGTTTAGGGGGACAGGGTTACACCGGGGAGCTGTTTTTT. As protein: CASSLGGQGYTGELFF.

This clonotype has at least ten counts. V and J are TRBV20-1 and TRBJ2-2; no definite D call. The CDR3 loop spans 15 amino acids. CDR1 is DFQATT and CDR2 is SNEGSKA in the germline V gene (reference sequence). The V end lost 4 bases, the J end lost 0 bases, and 12 bases lay between the germline ends. The CDR3 loop reads CSAKARPANTGELFF. The CDR3 coding sequence is TGCAGTGCTAAGGCCCGACCCGCGAACACCGGGGAGCTGTTTTTT.

This clonotype was observed a handful of times. The chain has TRBV5-1 and TRBJ2-7, with D unresolved. Germline assignment: CDR1 SGHRS and CDR2 YFSETQ. Trimming left V 4 bases short and J 0 bases short, with 14 bases between. The CDR3 spans 15 residues. The chain's CDR3 is CASSISGSNSYEQYF. Here the CDR3 DNA reads TGCGCCAGCAGCATTTCAGGTTCTAACTCCTACGAGCAGTACTTC. Based on the CDR3 plus reference TRBV5-1 and TRBJ2-7, the full variable domain is KAGVTQTPRYLIKTRGQQVTLSCSPISGHRSVSWYQQTPGQGLQFLFEYFSETQRNKGNFPGRFSGRQFSNSRSEMNVSTLELGDSALYLCASSISGSNSYEQYFGPGTRLTVT.

This clonotype was picked up many times. This rearrangement joins TRBV20-1 to TRBJ1-5; no definite D call. The V gene's germline CDR1 is DFQATT and CDR2 SNEGSKA (reference sequence). The CDR3 totals 15 residues. Trimming stripped 6 bases from V and 0 bases from J, with 15 bases between. The CDR3 DNA is TGCAGTGCCATACCGGCTGACGGTAGCAATCAGCCCCAGCATTTT. It yields the protein CSAIPADGSNQPQHF.

The genes are TRBV2 and TRBJ2-4; 11 bases agree with TRBD2. V lost 4 bases and J lost 9; bases outside the gene matches: 5. CDR3 length equals 14 residues. Germline loops: CDR1 SNHLY, CDR2 FYNNEI. The CDR3 reads CASSAGTSGTIQYF. The CDR3 DNA follows: TGTGCCAGCAGTGCCGGGACTAGCGGTACCATTCAGTACTTC.

This clonotype was recorded many times. As DNA, the CDR3 is TGCAGTGCTAGCCTACTGGAGACCCAGTACTTC. This translates into CSASLLETQYF. This chain uses TRBV20-1 with TRBJ2-5; D uncertain. CDR3 length: 11 residues. Germline CDR1 reads DFQATT; CDR2 reads SNEGSKA (reference sequence). The V gene lost 3 bases and the J gene lost 5 bases, with 7 bases spanning the gap.

This clonotype occurred many times. The chain is built from TRBV11-2 and TRBJ2-1; no firm D call. The CDR3 spans 13 residues. Trimming shortened V by 1 base and J by 6 bases, and 7 bases separated the two germline ends. Germline CDR1 SGHAT, CDR2 FQNNGV. The CDR3, as DNA: TGTGCCAGCAGCTTAGGTCTACGCAATGAGCAGTTCTTC. It codes for CASSLGLRNEQFF.

A few counts support this clonotype. The V and J genes are TRBV7-9 and TRBJ2-5; D call uncertain. The V gene's germline CDR1 is SEHNR and CDR2 FQNEAQ (reference sequence). This CDR3 is 12 amino acids long. Trimming stripped 1 base from V and 8 bases from J, with 8 bases between. CDR3 region: CASSLDLITQYF. The CDR3 DNA reads TGTGCCAGCAGCTTAGATTTAATTACCCAGTACTTC.